Each of the 23 T cell receptor beta chains below was sequenced from the same sample in a study of blood T cell repertoires in COVID-19. Generated by immunoSEQ multiplex PCR, the TCRdb table keeps only in-frame clones and is missing some. The sample includes fewer than 300,000 clones, approximately 82% of them seen just once. The sample consisted of peripheral blood. Receptors originate from a young woman with acute or convalescent COVID-19.

The chain couples TRBV14 to TRBJ1-2; D may be TRBD1 (6 bases). This CDR3 has 13 residues. From germline, CDR1 is SGHDN and CDR2 FVKESK. Deletions cut 2 bases from V and 7 bases from J, with 11 bases between. The CDR3 DNA follows: TGTGCCAGCAGCCAAACTAGGACAGTTGGCTACACCTTC. This sequence encodes CASSQTRTVGYTF.

This chain uses TRBV11-1 with TRBJ1-2; 7 nucleotides agree with TRBD1. The CDR3 length is 14 residues. Germline values: CDR1 SGHAT, CDR2 FQDESV (reference sequence). The trim removed 5 bases at V and 6 bases at J, leaving 9 bases unmatched. CDR3 bases: TGTGCCAGCAGCCCGGACAGGCAAAGTCATGGCTACACCTTC. This translates into CASSPDRQSHGYTF.

This clone was picked up a small number of times. The rearrangement links TRBV18 to TRBJ2-7, with TRBD2 matching 12 bases. The V and J ends lost 3 bases and 2 bases, in that order; junction bases with no gene match: 20. Germline CDR1 and CDR2: KGHSH and LQKENI. This CDR3 has 21 residues. CDR3 bases: TGTGCCAGCTCACCGAAGAAATTGACCCTCGGTCGACTAGCGGGAGCCTACGAGCAGTACTTC. This encodes CASSPKKLTLGRLAGAYEQYF.

The chain employs TRBV6-5 and TRBJ2-2, with D possibly TRBD2 on 5 matching bases. Germline CDR1 reads MNHEY; CDR2 reads SVGAGI. The CDR3 is 13 amino acids. The germline V and J ends were trimmed by 2 bases and 7 bases, with 8 bases remaining between them. The CDR3 sequence: CASSYVGVGELFF. The CDR3 nucleotides read TGTGCCAGCAGTTACGTCGGGGTCGGGGAGCTGTTTTTT.

The table lists this clone with a few counts. The chain joins TRBV13 to TRBJ2-1, with D tentatively TRBD2 (6 bases). This CDR3 region has 15 residues. CDR1 is PRHDT, CDR2 FYEKMQ, per germline (reference sequence). The V end was cut by 3 bases, the J end by 9 bases, with 18 bases between. DNA of the CDR3: TGTGCCAGCAGCTTCGGCGGGGTCGTAGGGCCTGAGCAGTTCTTC. Protein sequence: CASSFGGVVGPEQFF.

This rearrangement joins TRBV4-2 to TRBJ2-7; D gene uncertain. The CDR3 spans 14 residues. The germline gives CDR1 LGHNA, CDR2 YNFKEQ. The V end was cut by 4 bases, the J end by 5 bases, with 15 bases between. The CDR3 coding sequence is TGTGCCAGCAGCCCCAAAACAGATTGGGACGAGCAGTACTTC. This translates into CASSPKTDWDEQYF.

The chain links TRBV6-5 to TRBJ2-1; TRBD2 aligns across 14 bases. The length of the CDR3 is 15 residues. Per the germline V gene, CDR1 is MNHEY and CDR2 is SVGAGI. J was trimmed by 10 bases and V by 6 bases; bases with no gene match: 8. CDR3 sequence: CASSPRLAGGLEQFF. In nucleotides, the CDR3 is TGTGCCAGCAGCCCCCGACTAGCGGGAGGGCTCGAGCAGTTCTTC.

The chain couples TRBV28 to TRBJ2-5; possible D gene TRBD2, 6 bases. The CDR3 covers 16 residues. Germline V gives CDR1 MDHEN, CDR2 SYDVKM. With 3 bases removed from V and 1 base from J, the gap between germline ends came to 15 bases. The CDR3 coding sequence is TGTGCCAGCAGTTTCACAACCGCGGAGGGCCAAGAGACCCAGTACTTC. Encoded protein: CASSFTTAEGQETQYF.

The chain carries TRBV10-2 and TRBJ2-2; tentative D call: TRBD1 (5 bases). V lost 8 bases to trimming and J lost 1 base, with 14 bases between them. Germline lookup yields CDR1 WSHSY and CDR2 SAAADI. This CDR3 has 15 amino acids. Here the CDR3 DNA reads TGCGCCAGCCAATGGGGCCAGGGGAACACCGGGGAGCTGTTTTTT. Translated, it gives CASQWGQGNTGELFF.

The rearrangement uses TRBV7-9 and TRBJ1-5; maybe TRBD1 (5 bases). Per germline, CDR1 SEHNR and CDR2 FQNEAQ (reference sequence). The CDR3 loop spans 15 amino acids. Trimming left V 4 bases short and J 4 bases short, with 14 bases between. CDR3 in DNA: TGTGCCAGCAGCTCGGACACAGGTGGGAATCAGCCCCAGCATTTT. This encodes CASSSDTGGNQPQHF.

The V and J genes are TRBV7-6 and TRBJ2-7, with 7 positions matching TRBD2. Germline V gene lookup returns CDR1 SGHVS and CDR2 FNYEAQ. Trimming took 5 bases from V and 7 from J; bases not matched to a gene: 20. The CDR3 runs 17 residues. CDR3 protein: CASSPGLGGTSPLEQYF. CDR3 sequence (DNA): TGTGCCAGCAGCCCAGGTTTGGGGGGGACCTCCCCTTTGGAGCAGTACTTC.

The rearrangement joins TRBV6-5 to TRBJ1-4, with TRBD1 matching over 7 bases. The CDR3 runs to 15 residues. Germline trimming cut 5 bases from V and 0 bases from J; bases unmatched to any gene: 3. Per the germline V gene, CDR1 is MNHEY and CDR2 is SVGAGI. For the CDR3, the DNA is TGTGCCAGCAGTCACGGGACAGCAACTAATGAAAAACTGTTTTTT. Protein: CASSHGTATNEKLFF.

V is TRBV28 and J is TRBJ2-1; 7 bases match TRBD2. The CDR3 length is 15 residues. Germline V gene sequence: CDR1 MDHEN, CDR2 SYDVKM. V shed 3 bases, J shed 2 bases, and the junction held 4 bases outside the gene matches. CDR3: CASSFREGTYNEQFF. CDR3 coding DNA: TGTGCCAGCAGTTTTAGGGAGGGAACCTACAATGAGCAGTTCTTC.

V and J are TRBV3-1 (or the pseudogene TRBV3-2) and TRBJ1-2; no clear D gene. V dropped 0 bases and J dropped 8 bases, with 10 bases sitting between them. The CDR3 runs 13 residues. Germline V lookup: CDR1 LGHDT, CDR2 YNNKEL (reference sequence). CDR3 sequence: CASSQERPRGYTF. DNA for the CDR3: TGTGCCAGCAGCCAAGAGCGCCCCAGGGGCTACACCTTC.

The chain carries TRBV29-1 and TRBJ1-5, with 7 bases identical to TRBD1. This CDR3 has 13 amino acids. Per the germline V gene, CDR1 is SQVTM and CDR2 is ANQGSEA. The J segment lost 4 bases and the V segment lost 6 bases, leaving 6 bases of the junction unmatched. CDR3 sequence reads: CSVAGQENQPQHF. CDR3 DNA sequence: TGCAGCGTCGCCGGACAGGAGAATCAGCCCCAGCATTTT.

The chain has TRBV29-1 and TRBJ1-2; 7 bases agree with TRBD1. The V segment lost 6 bases and the J segment 6 bases; nucleotides outside the gene matches: 7. This CDR3 spans 12 amino acids. Germline assignment: CDR1 SQVTM and CDR2 ANQGSEA. CDR3 protein: CSVDREENGYTF. The DNA of the CDR3 is TGCAGCGTCGACAGGGAGGAGAATGGCTACACCTTC. Using reference TRBV29-1 and TRBJ1-2 for the parts outside the CDR3, the full variable domain is SAVISQKPSRDICQRGTSLTIQCQVDSQVTMMFWYRQQPGQSLTLIATANQGSEATYESGFVIDKFPISRPNLTFSTLTVSNMSPEDSSIYLCSVDREENGYTFGSGTRLTVV.

The genes are TRBV4-2 and TRBJ2-1; the D gene is possibly TRBD2 (6 bases). The CDR3 extends over 15 amino acids. CDR1 is LGHNA and CDR2 is YNFKEQ in the germline V gene. The germline V and J ends were trimmed by 0 bases and 9 bases, with 15 bases remaining between them. The CDR3 loop is CASSQDSPRLGEQFF. The DNA for the CDR3 is TGTGCCAGCAGCCAAGATTCCCCCCGACTAGGTGAGCAGTTCTTC.

There are a few counts of this clone. V is TRBV7-3 and J is TRBJ2-5; 10 nucleotides match TRBD2. Germline V gene data show CDR1 as SGHTA and CDR2 as FQGTGA. The CDR3 spans 14 residues. Trimming at V came to 6 bases and at J to 4 bases, leaving 5 bases not matched to a gene. CDR3 loop: CASSPSGRGETQYF. The CDR3 DNA is TGTGCCAGCAGTCCTAGCGGGAGAGGAGAGACCCAGTACTTC.

The genes are TRBV21-1 and TRBJ2-7; the table names TRBD2, a call not compared with the DNA. TRBV21-1 is noted as a pseudogene. The CDR3 has 15 amino acids. CDR3 in amino acids: CASTPVDSPSYEQYF. CDR3 nucleotides: TGTGCCAGCACCCCCGTGGACTCCCCCTCCTACGAGCAGTACTTC.

The chain employs TRBV15 and TRBJ1-1; TRBD1 matches at 7 bases. The CDR3 has 13 amino acids. Trimming took 2 bases from V and 7 from J; bases not matched to a gene: 4. Germline V gene data show CDR1 as LNHNV and CDR2 as YYDKDF (reference sequence). The CDR3 reads CATSRMDRSEAFF. The CDR3 DNA reads as TGTGCCACCAGCAGAATGGACAGGAGTGAAGCTTTCTTT.

This chain connects TRBV6-6 to TRBJ2-7, with 8 bases matching TRBD2. V shed 1 base and J 0 bases; nucleotides not matched to a gene: 2. Germline CDR1 reads MNHNY; CDR2 reads SVGAGI (reference sequence). This CDR3 comprises 15 residues. The DNA for the CDR3 is TGTGCCAGCAGTTACTTGAGCGGGAGCTCCTACGAGCAGTACTTC. Protein sequence: CASSYLSGSSYEQYF.

The chain links TRBV4-3 to TRBJ1-5, with no clear D. V was shortened by 3 bases and J by 5 bases, with 11 bases between the two germline ends. Germline V gene sequence: CDR1 LGHNA, CDR2 YSLEER. CDR3 length: 14 amino acids. The CDR3 DNA is TGCGCCAGCAGCCACGTCCAGGTTCATCAGCCCCAGCATTTT. Amino acid sequence: CASSHVQVHQPQHF.

This chain uses TRBV27 with TRBJ2-1, with a tentative D call TRBD2 (6 bases). Per the germline V gene, CDR1 is MNHEY and CDR2 is SMNVEV (reference sequence). The germline V and J ends were trimmed by 5 bases and 7 bases, with 18 bases remaining between them. The CDR3 sequence is 15 residues long. Written as DNA, the CDR3 is TGTGCCAGCAGTATACTAGCCGCGCCGCCGAATGAGCAGTTCTTC. Translated, it gives CASSILAAPPNEQFF.